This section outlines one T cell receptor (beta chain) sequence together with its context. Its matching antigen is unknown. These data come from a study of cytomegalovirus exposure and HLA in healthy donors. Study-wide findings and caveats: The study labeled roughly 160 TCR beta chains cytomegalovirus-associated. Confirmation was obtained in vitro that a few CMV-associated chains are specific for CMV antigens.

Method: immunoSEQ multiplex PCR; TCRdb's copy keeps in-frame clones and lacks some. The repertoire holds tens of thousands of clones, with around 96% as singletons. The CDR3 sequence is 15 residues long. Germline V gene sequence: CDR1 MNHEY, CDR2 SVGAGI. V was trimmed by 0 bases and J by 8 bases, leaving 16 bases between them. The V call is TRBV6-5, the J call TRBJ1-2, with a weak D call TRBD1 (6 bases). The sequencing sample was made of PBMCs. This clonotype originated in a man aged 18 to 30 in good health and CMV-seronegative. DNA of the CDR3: TGTGCCAGCAGTTACTCCTGGGAGGGGGAAAGGGGCTACACCTTC. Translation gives CASSYSWEGERGYTF.